This T cell receptor beta chain was sequenced for a study of post-analysis software for immune sequencing data. Background on the study: Relapsing-remitting, secondary progressive and progressive-relapsing multiple sclerosis courses were included. Findings of the study overall: In patients, TRBV5-6, TRBV5-1 and TRBV20-1 belonged to five TRBV segments found more frequently than in controls.

With respect to this clonotype: No antigen is known for it.

Unique molecular identifiers tagged the TCR beta cDNA libraries. TCRdb processed the PCR reads anew with MiXCR; each CDR3 protein has one entry. The sample lists some 450,000 distinct CDR3 sequences; roughly 45% were seen once. Germline V gene lookup returns CDR1 MDHEN and CDR2 SYDVKM. This CDR3 has 13 amino acids. V lost 7 bases and J 5 bases, leaving 14 bases between the germline ends. Sequencing was performed on blood. The source is a girl aged 10-17 years with multiple sclerosis. This rearrangement joins TRBV28 to TRBJ1-1; weak D call: TRBD1 (5 bases). The CDR3 sequence is CASIPGPRTEAFF. In DNA form, the CDR3 reads TGTGCCAGCATACCGGGACCGCGAACTGAAGCTTTCTTT.